These 30 T cell receptor beta chains originate from one sample sequenced in a study of neurological immune-mediated disorders. One entry per CDR3 protein results from TCRdb running MiXCR on the 5' RACE reads. The top ten clones hold around 3.1% of a sample with tens of thousands of distinct CDR3 sequences, roughly 3.3% of them seen once. The specimen sequenced was PBMCs. The origin of the receptors is a woman aged 50 to 60 with multiple sclerosis.

The chain combines TRBV4-2 with TRBJ1-6; 9 bases fit TRBD1. The CDR3 sequence is 15 residues long. V was clipped by 2 bases and J by 11 bases; unmatched bases: 7. CDR1 LGHNA and CDR2 YNFKEQ come from the germline V gene. The CDR3: CASSQMGQGGPPLHF. The DNA for the CDR3 is TGTGCCAGCAGCCAAATGGGACAGGGAGGACCACCCCTCCACTTT.

This clonotype was seen at least ten times. The chain links TRBV7-9 to TRBJ2-7, with D perhaps assigned TRBD1 or TRBD2 (5 bases each). V lost 11 bases and J lost 5, with 19 bases in between. Germline V gives CDR1 SEHNR, CDR2 FQNEAQ (reference sequence). The CDR3 runs 13 residues. For the CDR3, the DNA is TGTGCCGGCGATGGGGGTCTGGGCAACGAGCAGTACTTC. Its protein is CAGDGGLGNEQYF.

Ten or more counts support this clonotype. A junction end diverges from the germline sequence, so it may reflect a read error. The V and J genes are TRBV6-4 and TRBJ2-7, with a possible D match to TRBD2 (6 bases). The CDR3 has 12 residues. Germline assignment: CDR1 MRHNA and CDR2 SNTAGT. The CDR3 spells CASTTSSHEQYF. In DNA form, the CDR3 reads TGTGCCAGCACTACTAGCTCCCACGAGCAGTACTTC.

This clonotype was recorded many times. This sequence joins TRBV20-1 and TRBJ2-7; 9 nucleotides match TRBD2. Germline V CDR1 and CDR2: DFQATT, SNEGSKA (reference sequence). V was clipped by 6 bases and J by 4 bases; unmatched bases: 10. The CDR3 loop spans 14 amino acids. The CDR3 DNA reads TGCAGTGCCGCGAATAGCGGGGGCCTTTACGAGCAGTACTTC. As protein: CSAANSGGLYEQYF.

This clonotype was recorded at least ten times. This chain uses TRBV12-3 or TRBV12-4 with TRBJ2-7; TRBD1 might be the D (6 bases). V dropped 6 bases and J dropped 2 bases, with 11 bases sitting between them. CDR3 size: 13 residues. CDR3 amino acids: CASSPGTPYEQYF. The CDR3 nucleotides are TGTGCCAGCAGCCCTGGGACACCCTACGAGCAGTACTTC.

This clonotype showed up many times. The chain joins TRBV5-8 to TRBJ1-4; no definite D call. CDR1 SGHTS and CDR2 YDEGEE come from the germline V gene. Between the trimmed V and J ends, which lost 2 bases and 11 bases, there was a span of 7 bases. This CDR3 region has 11 residues. The CDR3 coding sequence is TGTGCCAGCAGCTTCGGCCCTAAACTGTTTTTT. It yields the protein CASSFGPKLFF.

In the case of this clonotype: Being one base from a much bigger clone, this may be a read error. CDR3 sequence reads: CASRRPGKGENEQFF. The CDR3 coding sequence is TGTGCCAGCAGACGGCCGGGAAAGGGAGAAAATGAGCAGTTCTTC. This chain joins TRBV7-9 and TRBJ2-1; the D gene is possibly TRBD2 (5 bases). V was trimmed by 6 bases and J by 7 bases, leaving 19 bases between them. The CDR3 has 15 residues. The germline gives CDR1 SEHNR, CDR2 FQNEAQ (reference sequence).

This clonotype occurred many times. A junction end diverges from the germline sequence, so it may reflect a read error. The V call is TRBV20-1, the J call TRBJ2-7, with TRBD1 matching over 7 bases. This CDR3 has 13 residues. Germline CDR1 DFQATT, CDR2 SNEGSKA (reference sequence). CDR3 region: CSAQRGGSNEQYF. The CDR3 DNA is TGCAGTGCCCAGAGAGGGGGCTCCAACGAGCAGTACTTC.

This clonotype was detected ten times or more. Here the CDR3 DNA reads TGTGCCAGCAGCCCGTACCTAGGAGATCAAGAGACCCAGTACTTC. It translates to CASSPYLGDQETQYF. V is TRBV9 and J is TRBJ2-5, with D unresolved. This CDR3 contains 15 residues. Between the trimmed V and J ends, which lost 4 bases and 2 bases, there was a span of 15 bases. Germline V gene lookup returns CDR1 SGDLS and CDR2 YYNGEE.

In its sample, this clonotype was seen many times. The CDR3, as DNA: TGTGCCAGCAGTCGGACTAGCGTAAATACGCAGTATTTT. Amino acid sequence: CASSRTSVNTQYF. The chain uses TRBV6-6 and TRBJ2-3; TRBD2 aligns across 9 bases. The V segment lost 5 bases and the J segment 7 bases; nucleotides outside the gene matches: 4. CDR3 size: 13 residues. In germline, CDR1 is MNHNY, CDR2 SVGAGI (reference sequence).

This chain connects TRBV5-1 to TRBJ1-6, with D unclear. The V gene lost 5 bases and the J gene lost 7 bases, with 10 bases spanning the gap. Germline V gene data show CDR1 as SGHRS and CDR2 as YFSETQ. CDR3 length equals 13 residues. CDR3 amino acids: CASSVEGNSPLHF. CDR3 nucleotides: TGCGCCAGCAGTGTCGAGGGCAATTCACCCCTCCACTTT.

This clonotype was observed many times. This chain links TRBV6-6 with TRBJ2-7; D gene ambiguous. The germline gives CDR1 MNHNY, CDR2 SVGAGI (reference sequence). The CDR3 is 13 residues long. Trimming removed 3 bases at V and 5 bases at J, with 11 bases between. The CDR3 DNA is TGTGCCAGCAGTTATCCGGGTCGCGACGAGCAGTACTTC. Its translation: CASSYPGRDEQYF.

This clonotype was counted only a few times. The genes are TRBV2 and TRBJ2-3; no clear D gene. Trimming removed 9 bases from V and 0 bases from J, with 13 bases in between. CDR1 SNHLY and CDR2 FYNNEI come from the germline V gene. CDR3 size: 14 residues. CDR3 nucleotides: TGTGCCAGGGATACGAGAAAGAGCACAGATACGCAGTATTTT. Translating it yields CARDTRKSTDTQYF. The full variable domain, completed using reference TRBV2 and TRBJ2-3, is EPEVTQTPSHQVTQMGQEVILRCVPISNHLYFYWYRQILGQKVEFLVSFYNNEISEKSEIFDDQFSVERPDGSNFTLKIRSTKLEDSAMYFCARDTRKSTDTQYFGPGTRLTVL.

This clonotype was counted ten times or more. The CDR3 region is CASSPGTSLYEQYF. CDR3 DNA sequence: TGTGCCAGCAGCCCCGGGACTAGTCTCTACGAGCAGTACTTC. The J gene is TRBJ2-7, the V gene TRBV6-2 or TRBV6-3; TRBD2 aligns across 8 bases. This CDR3 comprises 14 residues. With V trimmed by 6 bases and J by 3 bases, 7 bases remained unmatched. Per the germline V gene, CDR1 is MNHEY and CDR2 is SVGEGT.

This clonotype was seen ten or more times. The rearrangement joins TRBV5-1 to TRBJ1-3; tentative D call: TRBD1 (5 bases). This CDR3 spans 14 amino acids. Germline lookup yields CDR1 SGHRS and CDR2 YFSETQ. Trimming took 4 bases from V and 4 from J, leaving 12 bases between them. CDR3 amino acids: CASSPFAGGNTIYF. DNA of the CDR3: TGCGCCAGCAGCCCCTTCGCAGGGGGAAACACCATATATTTT.

This clonotype has ten or more counts. The rearrangement joins TRBV12-3 or TRBV12-4 to TRBJ2-1; 9 bases fit TRBD2. Trimming removed 7 bases from V and 3 bases from J; junction bases left unmatched: 13. The CDR3 has 17 amino acids. CDR3 sequence reads: CASIPPWRGGLYNEQFF. CDR3 sequence (DNA): TGTGCCAGCATTCCCCCTTGGCGGGGGGGCCTCTACAATGAGCAGTTCTTC.

The sample holds many counts of this clonotype. J is TRBJ2-3 and V is TRBV6-5; TRBD2 aligns across 11 bases. The CDR3 sequence is 19 residues long. Per germline, CDR1 MNHEY and CDR2 SVGAGI. J gave up 4 bases and V 6 bases, and 18 bases lay outside the gene matches. The CDR3 coding sequence is TGTGCCAGCAGCCCGCGCCGGGGACTAGCGGACTACCCGCCAGATACGCAGTATTTT. It encodes CASSPRRGLADYPPDTQYF.

This clonotype was detected many times. This sequence joins TRBV12-3 or TRBV12-4 and TRBJ1-3; no clear D gene. The CDR3 is 16 amino acids. V was clipped by 5 bases and J by 0 bases, with 14 bases between them. The CDR3 coding sequence is TGTGCCAGCAGTCTCCTCTCTGGTTTCTCTGGAAACACCATATATTTT. Translation gives CASSLLSGFSGNTIYF.

This clonotype came up many times. This sequence joins TRBV6-2 or TRBV6-3 and TRBJ2-7, with TRBD1 matching over 10 bases. Unmatched junction bases numbered 9, after V lost 5 bases and J lost 2 bases. The CDR3 extends over 16 amino acids. Germline V CDR1 and CDR2: MNHEY, SVGEGT. Written as DNA, the CDR3 is TGTGCCAGCAGTCGAACCCCGGGACAGGGGCCCTACGAGCAGTACTTC. Translating it yields CASSRTPGQGPYEQYF.

This clonotype was observed at least ten times. V and J are TRBV6-2 or TRBV6-3 and TRBJ1-5, with 7 positions matching TRBD1. The germline V gene encodes CDR1 MNHEY and CDR2 SVGEGT. The CDR3 sequence is 20 residues long. The J segment lost 1 base and the V segment lost 5 bases, leaving 20 bases of the junction unmatched. The CDR3 DNA reads TGTGCCAGCAGTCATGAGCCTTTTGACAGGGATGGTCCGAGCAATCAGCCCCAGCATTTT. Translation: CASSHEPFDRDGPSNQPQHF.

The table lists this clonotype with many counts. J is TRBJ1-3 and V is TRBV5-1; a possible D gene is TRBD1 (6 bases). V was clipped by 1 base and J by 2 bases, with 10 bases between them. Per the germline V gene, CDR1 is SGHRS and CDR2 is YFSETQ. This CDR3 spans 15 amino acids. CDR3 in amino acids: CASSLRGQPGNTIYF. In DNA, the CDR3 is TGCGCCAGCAGCTTGCGAGGACAGCCTGGAAACACCATATATTTT.

This clonotype was counted only a few times. CDR3 DNA sequence: TGCAGTGCTAGAGTGAACACCGGGGAGCTGTTTTTT. Translated: CSARVNTGELFF. The J gene is TRBJ2-2, the V gene TRBV20-1, with no clear D. Trimming left V 1 base short and J 1 base short, with 1 base between. CDR1 and CDR2 (germline): DFQATT, SNEGSKA (reference sequence). This CDR3 spans 12 amino acids.

At least ten counts were recorded for this clonotype. The chain couples TRBV5-1 to TRBJ2-7, with D unresolved. This CDR3 is 12 amino acids long. V was clipped by 4 bases and J by 4 bases, with 9 bases between them. From germline, CDR1 is SGHRS and CDR2 YFSETQ. The CDR3 here is CASSATGYEQYF. Here the CDR3 DNA reads TGCGCCAGCAGCGCCACCGGGTACGAGCAGTACTTC. Together with reference TRBV5-1 and TRBJ2-7, the CDR3 gives the full variable domain: KAGVTQTPRYLIKTRGQQVTLSCSPISGHRSVSWYQQTPGQGLQFLFEYFSETQRNKGNFPGRFSGRQFSNSRSEMNVSTLELGDSALYLCASSATGYEQYFGPGTRLTVT.

This clonotype was counted at least ten times. This chain uses TRBV29-1 with TRBJ2-2, with D maybe TRBD1 (7 bases). Trimming cost V 5 bases and J 5 bases, with 12 bases left between them. Germline-derived CDR1 and CDR2 are SQVTM and ANQGSEA. The CDR3 is 13 amino acids. The CDR3 DNA sequence: TGCAGCGTTAGTGCAGGGGGGACCGGGGAGCTGTTTTTT. Encoded protein: CSVSAGGTGELFF.

This clonotype was detected many times. The rearrangement links TRBV7-9 to TRBJ2-2; D possibly corresponds to TRBD1 (5 bases). Between the trimmed V and J ends, which lost 2 bases and 3 bases, there was a span of 16 bases. Germline values: CDR1 SEHNR, CDR2 FQNEAQ (reference sequence). The length of the CDR3 is 17 residues. DNA for the CDR3: TGTGCCAGCAGCTTAAGACAGTCCTGGGGATACACCGGGGAGCTGTTTTTT. This translates into CASSLRQSWGYTGELFF.

The chain combines TRBV6-6 with TRBJ1-2; D is ambiguous. The germline CDR1 and CDR2 sequences are MNHNY and SVGAGI (reference sequence). The CDR3 covers 10 residues. V was cut by 6 bases and J by 3 bases, with 2 bases left in between. The CDR3 loop reads CASSHYGYTF. The CDR3 region has the DNA TGTGCCAGCAGCCACTATGGCTACACCTTC.

On this clonotype: A much more abundant neighbour one base away suggests this may be a read error. The chain is built from TRBV20-1 and TRBJ2-3; D not certain. CDR3 size: 13 residues. Germline lookup yields CDR1 DFQATT and CDR2 SNEGSKA (reference sequence). CDR3 protein: CSALTVSTDKQYF. CDR3 DNA: TGCAGTGCTCTGACCGTTTCCACAGATAAGCAGTATTTT.

This clonotype was found many times. V gene TRBV7-2 combines with J gene TRBJ1-2, with 7 bases that match TRBD1. CDR1 and CDR2 (germline): SGHTA, FQGNSA. Trimming took 4 bases from V and 5 from J; bases not matched to a gene: 7. This CDR3 region has 14 residues. The chain's CDR3 is CASSSGDSIYGYTF. The CDR3 DNA reads as TGTGCCAGCAGCTCTGGGGACAGTATATATGGCTACACCTTC.

The J gene is TRBJ1-4, the V gene TRBV18; 9 bases are shared with TRBD1. Germline values: CDR1 KGHSH, CDR2 LQKENI. The trim removed 0 bases at V and 7 bases at J, leaving 3 bases unmatched. CDR3 length: 15 residues. This CDR3 reads CASSPPRTGVEKLFF. The DNA of the CDR3 is TGTGCCAGCTCACCACCGAGGACAGGGGTTGAAAAACTGTTTTTT.

This clonotype has ten or more counts. This chain connects TRBV7-2 to TRBJ2-2; no clear D. CDR1 SGHTA and CDR2 FQGNSA come from the germline V gene. V lost 5 bases and J 4 bases, leaving 14 bases between the germline ends. The CDR3 is 15 amino acids. CDR3 nucleotides: TGTGCCAGCAGCCCGGTATCATCCTTCACCGGGGAGCTGTTTTTT. This codes for CASSPVSSFTGELFF.